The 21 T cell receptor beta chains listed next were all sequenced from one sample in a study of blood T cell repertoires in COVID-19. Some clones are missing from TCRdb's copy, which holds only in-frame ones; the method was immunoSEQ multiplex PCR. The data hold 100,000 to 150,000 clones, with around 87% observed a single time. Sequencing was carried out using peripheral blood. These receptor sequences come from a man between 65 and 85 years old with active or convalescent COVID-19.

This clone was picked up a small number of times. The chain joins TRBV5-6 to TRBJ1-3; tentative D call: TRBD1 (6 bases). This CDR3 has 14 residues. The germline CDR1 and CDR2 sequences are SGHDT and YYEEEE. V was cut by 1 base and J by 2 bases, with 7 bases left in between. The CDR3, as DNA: TGTGCCAGCAGCTTGACAGGGACTGGAAACACCATATATTTT. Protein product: CASSLTGTGNTIYF. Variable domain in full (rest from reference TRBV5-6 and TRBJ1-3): DAGVTQSPTHLIKTRGQQVTLRCSPKSGHDTVSWYQQALGQGPQFIFQYYEEEERQRGNFPDRFSGHQFPNYSSELNVNALLLGDSALYLCASSLTGTGNTIYFGEGSWLTVV.

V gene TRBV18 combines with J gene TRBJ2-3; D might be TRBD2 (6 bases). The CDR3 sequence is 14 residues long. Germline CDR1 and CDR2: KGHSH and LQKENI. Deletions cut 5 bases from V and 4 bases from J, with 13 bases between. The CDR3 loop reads CASSLSGGADTQYF. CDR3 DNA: TGTGCCAGCTCATTATCCGGCGGGGCAGATACGCAGTATTTT. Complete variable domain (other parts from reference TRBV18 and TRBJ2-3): NAGVMQNPRHLVRRRGQEARLRCSPMKGHSHVYWYRQLPEEGLKFMVYLQKENIIDESGMPKERFSAEFPKEGPSILRIQQVVRGDSAAYFCASSLSGGADTQYFGPGTRLTVL.

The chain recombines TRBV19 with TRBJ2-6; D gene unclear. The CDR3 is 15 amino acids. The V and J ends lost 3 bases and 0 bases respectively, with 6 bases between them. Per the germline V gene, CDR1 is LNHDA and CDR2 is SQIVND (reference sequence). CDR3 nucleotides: TGTGCCAGTAGTATGGCGGACTCTGGGGCCAACGTCCTGACTTTC. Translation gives CASSMADSGANVLTF.

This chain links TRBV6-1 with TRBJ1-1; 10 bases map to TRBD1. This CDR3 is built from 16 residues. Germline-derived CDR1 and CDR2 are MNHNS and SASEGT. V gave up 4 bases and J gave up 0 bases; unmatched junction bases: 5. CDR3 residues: CASSVPGQGLNTEAFF. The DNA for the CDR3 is TGTGCCAGCAGTGTCCCGGGACAGGGGTTGAACACTGAAGCTTTCTTT.

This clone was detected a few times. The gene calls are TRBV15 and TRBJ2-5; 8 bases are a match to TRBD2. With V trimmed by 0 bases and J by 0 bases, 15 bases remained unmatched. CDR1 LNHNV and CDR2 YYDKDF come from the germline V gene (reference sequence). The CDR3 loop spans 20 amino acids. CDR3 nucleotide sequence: TGTGCCACCAGCAGAGATCAACGCGGGAGGATAAAGGGTAACCAAGAGACCCAGTACTTC. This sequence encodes CATSRDQRGRIKGNQETQYF.

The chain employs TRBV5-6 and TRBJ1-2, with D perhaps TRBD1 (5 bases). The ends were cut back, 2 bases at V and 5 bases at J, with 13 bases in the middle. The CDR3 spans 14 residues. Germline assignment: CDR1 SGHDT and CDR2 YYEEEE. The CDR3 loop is CASSLRGSGYGYTF. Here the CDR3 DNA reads TGTGCCAGCAGCTTACGGGGGAGTGGGTATGGCTACACCTTC.

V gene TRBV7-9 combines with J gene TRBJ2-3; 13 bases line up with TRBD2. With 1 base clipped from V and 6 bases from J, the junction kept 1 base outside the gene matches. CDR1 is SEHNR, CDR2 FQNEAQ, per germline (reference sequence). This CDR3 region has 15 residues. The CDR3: CASSLGTSGSDTQYF. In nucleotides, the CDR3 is TGTGCCAGCAGCTTAGGGACTAGCGGGAGTGATACGCAGTATTTT.

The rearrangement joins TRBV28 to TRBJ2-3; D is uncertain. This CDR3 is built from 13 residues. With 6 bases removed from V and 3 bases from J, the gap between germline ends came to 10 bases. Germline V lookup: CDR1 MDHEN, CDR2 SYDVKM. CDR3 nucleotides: TGTGCCAGCAGCCCTTTTCAGACAGATACGCAGTATTTT. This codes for CASSPFQTDTQYF.

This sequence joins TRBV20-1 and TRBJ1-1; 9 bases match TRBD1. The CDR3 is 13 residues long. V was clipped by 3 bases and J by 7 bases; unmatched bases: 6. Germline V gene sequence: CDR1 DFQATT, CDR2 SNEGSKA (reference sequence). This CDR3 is CSASRTGEFEAFF. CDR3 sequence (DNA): TGCAGTGCTAGTCGGACAGGGGAGTTTGAAGCTTTCTTT.

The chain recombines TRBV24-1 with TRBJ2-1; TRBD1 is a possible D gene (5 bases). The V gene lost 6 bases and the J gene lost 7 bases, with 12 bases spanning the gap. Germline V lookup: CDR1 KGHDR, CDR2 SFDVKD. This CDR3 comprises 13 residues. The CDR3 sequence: CATSTGFRNEQFF. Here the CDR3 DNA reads TGTGCCACCAGTACAGGATTCCGGAATGAGCAGTTCTTC.

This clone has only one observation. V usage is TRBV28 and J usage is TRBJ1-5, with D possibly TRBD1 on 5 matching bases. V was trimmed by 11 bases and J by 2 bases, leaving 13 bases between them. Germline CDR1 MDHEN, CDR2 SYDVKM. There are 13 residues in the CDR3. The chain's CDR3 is CAGAATRNQPQHF. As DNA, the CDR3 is TGTGCCGGGGCGGCCACGCGCAATCAGCCCCAGCATTTT.

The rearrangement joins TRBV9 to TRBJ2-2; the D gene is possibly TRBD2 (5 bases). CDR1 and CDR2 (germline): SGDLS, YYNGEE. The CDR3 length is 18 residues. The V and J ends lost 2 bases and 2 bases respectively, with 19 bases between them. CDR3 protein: CASSVGGRKRSNTGELFF. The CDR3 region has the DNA TGTGCCAGCAGCGTCGGAGGACGAAAGCGGAGTAACACCGGGGAGCTGTTTTTT. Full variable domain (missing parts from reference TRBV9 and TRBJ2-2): DSGVTQTPKHLITATGQRVTLRCSPRSGDLSVYWYQQSLDQGLQFLIQYYNGEERAKGNILERFSAQQFPDLHSELNLSSLELGDSALYFCASSVGGRKRSNTGELFFGEGSRLTVL.

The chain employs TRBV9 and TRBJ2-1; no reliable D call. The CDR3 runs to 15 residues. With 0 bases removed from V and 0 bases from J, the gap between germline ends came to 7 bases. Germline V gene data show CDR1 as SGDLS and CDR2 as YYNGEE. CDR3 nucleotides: TGTGCCAGCAGCGTAGGGTCCAGCTCCTACAATGAGCAGTTCTTC. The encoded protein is CASSVGSSSYNEQFF. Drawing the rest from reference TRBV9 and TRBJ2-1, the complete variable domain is DSGVTQTPKHLITATGQRVTLRCSPRSGDLSVYWYQQSLDQGLQFLIQYYNGEERAKGNILERFSAQQFPDLHSELNLSSLELGDSALYFCASSVGSSSYNEQFFGPGTRLTVL.

CDR3 DNA sequence: TGTGCCAGCAGTACACAGACAGCTAACTATGGCTACACCTTC. Its protein is CASSTQTANYGYTF. The chain links TRBV25-1 to TRBJ1-2; weak D call: TRBD1 (5 bases). Per the germline V gene, CDR1 is MGHDK and CDR2 is SYGVNS. The ends were cut back, 5 bases at V and 0 bases at J, with 10 bases in the middle. The CDR3 length is 14 residues.

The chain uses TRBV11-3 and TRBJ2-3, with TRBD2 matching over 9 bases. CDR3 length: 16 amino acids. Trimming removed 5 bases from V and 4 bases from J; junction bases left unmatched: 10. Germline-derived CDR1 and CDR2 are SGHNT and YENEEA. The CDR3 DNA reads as TGTGCCAGCAGCGACCAAGCGGGAGGATTTTCAGATACGCAGTATTTT. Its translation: CASSDQAGGFSDTQYF.

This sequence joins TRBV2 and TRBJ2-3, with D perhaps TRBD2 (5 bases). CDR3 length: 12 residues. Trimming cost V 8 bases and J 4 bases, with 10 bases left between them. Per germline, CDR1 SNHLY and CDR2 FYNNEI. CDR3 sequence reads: CASGVSADTQYF. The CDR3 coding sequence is TGTGCCAGCGGGGTTAGCGCAGATACGCAGTATTTT.

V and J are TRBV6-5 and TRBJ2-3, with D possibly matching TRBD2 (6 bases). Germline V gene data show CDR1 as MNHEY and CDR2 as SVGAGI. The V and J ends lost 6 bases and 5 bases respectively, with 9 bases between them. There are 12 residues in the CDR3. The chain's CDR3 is CASSLGGDTQYF. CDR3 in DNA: TGTGCCAGCAGCCTCGGGGGAGATACGCAGTATTTT.

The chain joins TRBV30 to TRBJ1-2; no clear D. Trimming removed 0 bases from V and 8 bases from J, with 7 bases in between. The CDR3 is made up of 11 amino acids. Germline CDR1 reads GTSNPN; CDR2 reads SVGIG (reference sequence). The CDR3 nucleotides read TGTGCCTGGAGTGTAGGCGGGGGCTACACCTTC. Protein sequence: CAWSVGGGYTF.

Written as DNA, the CDR3 is TGTGCCAGCAGCGCTCCCGGGACACCGACTGGAAACACCATATATTTT. This gives the protein CASSAPGTPTGNTIYF. The chain is built from TRBV7-9 and TRBJ1-3, with D possibly being TRBD1 (6 bases). Looked up from germline, CDR1 is SEHNR and CDR2 is FQNEAQ (reference sequence). Trimming stripped 5 bases from V and 2 bases from J, with 16 bases between. This CDR3 comprises 16 residues. The full variable domain, rest sourced from reference TRBV7-9 and TRBJ1-3, is DTGVSQNPRHKITKRGQNVTFRCDPISEHNRLYWYRQTLGQGPEFLTYFQNEAQLEKSRLLSDRFSAERPKGSFSTLEIQRTEQGDSAMYLCASSAPGTPTGNTIYFGEGSWLTVV.

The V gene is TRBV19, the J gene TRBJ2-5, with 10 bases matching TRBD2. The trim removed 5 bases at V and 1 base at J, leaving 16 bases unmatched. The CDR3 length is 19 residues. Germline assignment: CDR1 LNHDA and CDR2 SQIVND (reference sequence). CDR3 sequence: CASSPRAGGGYGFQETQYF. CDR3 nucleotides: TGTGCCAGTAGTCCAAGAGCGGGAGGGGGCTACGGATTCCAAGAGACCCAGTACTTC. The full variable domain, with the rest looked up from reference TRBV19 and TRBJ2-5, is DGGITQSPKYLFRKEGQNVTLSCEQNLNHDAMYWYRQDPGQGLRLIYYSQIVNDFQKGDIAEGYSVSREKKESFPLTVTSAQKNPTAFYLCASSPRAGGGYGFQETQYFGPGTRLLVL.

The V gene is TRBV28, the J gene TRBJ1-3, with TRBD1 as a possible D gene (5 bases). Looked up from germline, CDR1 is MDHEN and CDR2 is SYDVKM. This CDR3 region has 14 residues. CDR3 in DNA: TGTGGATCTTTGGGGCATAACCCTGGAAACACCATATATTTT. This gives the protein CGSLGHNPGNTIYF.